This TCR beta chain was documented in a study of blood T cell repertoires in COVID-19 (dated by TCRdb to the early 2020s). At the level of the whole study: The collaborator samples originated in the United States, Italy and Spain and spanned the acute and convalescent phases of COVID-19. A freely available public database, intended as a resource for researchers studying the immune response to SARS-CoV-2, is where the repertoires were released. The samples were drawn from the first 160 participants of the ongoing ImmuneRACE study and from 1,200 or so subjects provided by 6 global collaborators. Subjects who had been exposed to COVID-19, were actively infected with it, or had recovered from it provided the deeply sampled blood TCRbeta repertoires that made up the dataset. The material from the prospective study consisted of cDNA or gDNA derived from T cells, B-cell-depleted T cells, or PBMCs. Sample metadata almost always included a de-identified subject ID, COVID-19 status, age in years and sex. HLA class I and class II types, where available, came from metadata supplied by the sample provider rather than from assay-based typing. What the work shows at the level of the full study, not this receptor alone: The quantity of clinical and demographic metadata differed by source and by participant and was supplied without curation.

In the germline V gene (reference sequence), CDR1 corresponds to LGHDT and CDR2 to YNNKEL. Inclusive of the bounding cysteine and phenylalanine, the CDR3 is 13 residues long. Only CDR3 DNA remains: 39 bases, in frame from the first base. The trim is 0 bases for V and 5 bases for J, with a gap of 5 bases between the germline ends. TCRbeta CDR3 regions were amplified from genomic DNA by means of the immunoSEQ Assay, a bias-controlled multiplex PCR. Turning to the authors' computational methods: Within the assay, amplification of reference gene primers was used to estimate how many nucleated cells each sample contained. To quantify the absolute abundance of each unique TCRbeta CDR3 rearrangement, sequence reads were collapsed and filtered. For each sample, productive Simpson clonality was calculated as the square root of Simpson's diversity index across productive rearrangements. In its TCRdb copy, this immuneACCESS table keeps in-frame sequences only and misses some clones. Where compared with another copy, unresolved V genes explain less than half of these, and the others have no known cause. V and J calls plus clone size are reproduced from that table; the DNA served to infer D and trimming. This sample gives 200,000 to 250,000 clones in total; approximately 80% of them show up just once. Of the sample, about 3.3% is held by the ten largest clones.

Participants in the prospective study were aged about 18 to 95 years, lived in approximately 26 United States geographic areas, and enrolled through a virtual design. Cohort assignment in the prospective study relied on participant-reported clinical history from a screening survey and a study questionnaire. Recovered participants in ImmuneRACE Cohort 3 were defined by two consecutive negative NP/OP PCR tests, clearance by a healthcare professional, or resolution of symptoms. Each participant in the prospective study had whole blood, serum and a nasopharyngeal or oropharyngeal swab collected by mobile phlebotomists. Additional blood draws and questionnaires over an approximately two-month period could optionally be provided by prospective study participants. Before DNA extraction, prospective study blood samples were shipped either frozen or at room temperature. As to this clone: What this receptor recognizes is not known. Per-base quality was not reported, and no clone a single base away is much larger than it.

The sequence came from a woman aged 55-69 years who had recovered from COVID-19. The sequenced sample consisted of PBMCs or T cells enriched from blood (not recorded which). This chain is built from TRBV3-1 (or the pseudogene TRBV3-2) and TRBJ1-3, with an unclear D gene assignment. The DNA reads TGTGCCAGCAGCCAAGAATCTCGAAACACCATATATTTT. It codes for CASSQESRNTIYF.